One and the same sample provided the 9 T cell receptor beta chains below, sequenced in a study of technical replicates of blood from a few donors. This table comes from immunoSEQ multiplex PCR, and its TCRdb copy is limited to in-frame clones, with some not included. The sample has about 98,000 clones, approximately 95% seen once; the top ten hold 0.23%. Specimen: T cells isolated from PBMCs. The receptors shown here come from a human donor in good health.

The CDR3 sequence is CASSLNRGSGGETQYF. Here the CDR3 DNA reads TGTGCCAGCAGCTTAAACCGTGGTAGCGGGGGGGAGACCCAGTACTTC. This chain links TRBV7-9 with TRBJ2-5, with 10 bases identical to TRBD2. The J segment lost 5 bases and the V segment lost 2 bases, leaving 8 bases of the junction unmatched. The length of the CDR3 is 16 residues. Germline lookup yields CDR1 SEHNR and CDR2 FQNEAQ (reference sequence).

V gene TRBV7-6 combines with J gene TRBJ2-5; D possibly corresponds to TRBD1 (6 bases). The length of the CDR3 is 16 residues. Trimming took 0 bases from V and 2 from J, leaving 13 bases between them. Germline CDR1 is SGHVS and CDR2 is FNYEAQ. This chain's CDR3 is CASSLAKYRAQETQYF. CDR3 DNA: TGTGCCAGCAGCTTAGCCAAATACAGGGCACAAGAGACCCAGTACTTC.

The chain recombines TRBV7-8 with TRBJ1-2; D perhaps matches TRBD1 (6 bases). Germline values: CDR1 SGHVS, CDR2 FQNEAQ. CDR3 length: 16 amino acids. Trimming shortened V by 3 bases and J by 4 bases, and 18 bases separated the two germline ends. The CDR3 here is CASSLVPRDTSYGYTF. As DNA, the CDR3 is TGTGCCAGCAGCTTGGTCCCTAGGGACACCAGCTATGGCTACACCTTC.

This rearrangement joins TRBV19 to TRBJ1-3; TRBD1 might be the D (5 bases). Trimming left V 6 bases short and J 3 bases short, with 15 bases between. Germline CDR1 and CDR2: LNHDA and SQIVND (reference sequence). The CDR3 has 15 amino acids. The CDR3 loop reads CASSRAGESGNTIYF. In DNA, the CDR3 is TGTGCCAGTAGCCGAGCGGGGGAAAGTGGAAACACCATATATTTT.

The CDR3 nucleotides read TGTGCCAGTAGTATCACGGGGGGCTTCGAAAAACTGTTTTTT. Its protein is CASSITGGFEKLFF. The chain employs TRBV19 and TRBJ1-4; TRBD1 is a possible D gene (6 bases). V gave up 3 bases and J gave up 8 bases, with 13 bases separating them. The CDR3 loop spans 14 amino acids. CDR1 is LNHDA and CDR2 is SQIVND in the germline V gene (reference sequence).

The chain uses TRBV5-1 and TRBJ2-7, with D tentatively TRBD2 (5 bases). With 1 base removed from V and 1 base from J, the gap between germline ends came to 12 bases. Germline-derived CDR1 and CDR2 are SGHRS and YFSETQ. The CDR3 is 15 residues long. As DNA, the CDR3 is TGCGCCAGCAGCTTGTCTCACACTAGATCCTACGAGCAGTACTTC. Translating it yields CASSLSHTRSYEQYF.

V gene TRBV9 combines with J gene TRBJ2-7; the match to TRBD2 covers 7 bases. The CDR3 has 14 residues. The ends lost 3 bases at V and 11 bases at J; junction bases unmatched: 14. Per the germline V gene, CDR1 is SGDLS and CDR2 is YYNGEE. CDR3 bases: TGTGCCAGCAGCGCAGGGAATCTAGCGGAGTGGAAGTACTTC. This encodes CASSAGNLAEWKYF. Based on the CDR3 plus reference TRBV9 and TRBJ2-7, the full variable domain is DSGVTQTPKHLITATGQRVTLRCSPRSGDLSVYWYQQSLDQGLQFLIQYYNGEERAKGNILERFSAQQFPDLHSELNLSSLELGDSALYFCASSAGNLAEWKYFGPGTRLTVT.

V and J are TRBV5-1 and TRBJ1-1, with TRBD1 matching 9 bases. Germline trimming cut 6 bases from V and 1 base from J; bases unmatched to any gene: 7. This CDR3 spans 15 amino acids. The germline CDR1 and CDR2 sequences are SGHRS and YFSETQ. The CDR3 reads CASTITGGTNTEAFF. The DNA of the CDR3 is TGCGCCAGCACAATTACAGGGGGCACGAACACTGAAGCTTTCTTT.

The V and J genes are TRBV19 and TRBJ1-2; D perhaps matches TRBD1 (5 bases). This CDR3 has 13 residues. Per germline, CDR1 LNHDA and CDR2 SQIVND (reference sequence). The germline V and J ends were trimmed by 9 bases and 4 bases, with 15 bases remaining between them. For the CDR3, the DNA is TGTGCCAGCCAGGACAACACCTTCTATGGCTACACCTTC. This codes for CASQDNTFYGYTF.